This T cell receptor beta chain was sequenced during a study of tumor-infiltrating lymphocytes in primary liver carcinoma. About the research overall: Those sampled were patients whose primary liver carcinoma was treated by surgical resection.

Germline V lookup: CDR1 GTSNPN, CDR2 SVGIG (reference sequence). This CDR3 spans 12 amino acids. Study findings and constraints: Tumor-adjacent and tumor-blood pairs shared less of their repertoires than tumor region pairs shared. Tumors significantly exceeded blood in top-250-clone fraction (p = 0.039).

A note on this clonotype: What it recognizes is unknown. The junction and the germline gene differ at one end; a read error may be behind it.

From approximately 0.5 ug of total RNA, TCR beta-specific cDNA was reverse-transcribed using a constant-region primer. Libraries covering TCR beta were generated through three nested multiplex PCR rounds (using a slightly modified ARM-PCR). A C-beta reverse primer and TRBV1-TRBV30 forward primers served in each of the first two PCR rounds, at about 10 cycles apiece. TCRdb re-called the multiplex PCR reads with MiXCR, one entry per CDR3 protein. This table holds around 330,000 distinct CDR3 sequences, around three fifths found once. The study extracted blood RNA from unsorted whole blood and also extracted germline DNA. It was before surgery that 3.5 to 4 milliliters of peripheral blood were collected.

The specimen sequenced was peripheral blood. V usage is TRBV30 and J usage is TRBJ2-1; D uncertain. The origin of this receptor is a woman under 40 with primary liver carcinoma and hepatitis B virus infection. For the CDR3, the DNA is TGTGTCTGGAGTGTACATCGTGGGGAGCAGTTCTTC. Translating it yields CVWSVHRGEQFF.